Listed below are T cell receptor beta chains from one sample, sequenced in a study of cytomegalovirus exposure and HLA in healthy donors. Profiling relied on immunoSEQ multiplex PCR, and the TCRdb table lists in-frame clones only, not all of them. The sample contains just over 150,000 clones, roughly 84% of which appear only once. Sequencing was done on a sample of PBMCs. These receptors came from a young man in good health and CMV-seronegative. CDR3s include the opening cysteine and the closing phenylalanine or tryptophan. D genes are given only for firm matches. A clone size is listed for some rows: how often the clone was seen (once, few, many), or a class if it is expanded.

V	J	length	size	D	DNA	CDR3
TRBV6-6	TRBJ2-7	13	NA	NA	TGTGCCAGCACGGCCAGGCCCTCCTACGAGCAGTACTTC	CASTARPSYEQYF
TRBV5-4	TRBJ2-4	16	NA	TRBD2	TGTGCCAGCAGCTTGGATGCGGGAGGAGCCAAAAACATTCAGTACTTC	CASSLDAGGAKNIQYF
TRBV7-8	TRBJ2-5	14	few	TRBD1	TGTGCCAGCAGCTTGACAGGGTATCAAGAGACCCAGTACTTC	CASSLTGYQETQYF
TRBV10-3	TRBJ2-7	16	few	TRBD2	TGTGCCATCAGTGACCCCGGGAGCGGGAGAACCCACGAGCAGTACTTC	CAISDPGSGRTHEQYF
TRBV28	TRBJ2-7	15	NA	TRBD2	TGTGCCAGCACCCGAACTAGCGGTGGTACCTACGAGCAGTACTTC	CASTRTSGGTYEQYF
TRBV4-1	TRBJ2-7	14	NA	NA	TGCGCCAGCAGCCAAGCTCCCGGGGTGGGGGAGCAGTACTTC	CASSQAPGVGEQYF
TRBV29-1	TRBJ2-7	13	NA	NA	TGCAGCGTGAGGGGGTGGGGACGAAACGAGCAGTACTTC	CSVRGWGRNEQYF
TRBV7-2	TRBJ2-3	14	NA	NA	TGTGCCAGCGGCCCTAGCGGGACAGGAGATACGCAGTATTTT	CASGPSGTGDTQYF
TRBV28	TRBJ2-7	15	once	TRBD1	TGTGCCAGCAGGTACCCGGGACAGGCGAGCTACGAGCAGTACTTC	CASRYPGQASYEQYF
TRBV6-6	TRBJ2-1	16	few	TRBD2	TGTGCCAGCAGTTCGACCGGGACTAGAAGGTTCGATGAGCAGTTCTTC	CASSSTGTRRFDEQFF
TRBV5-1	TRBJ2-2	17	NA	NA	TGCGCCAGCAGCCCAGCGGACCACCCCGGCGGCACCGGGGAGCTGTTTTTT	CASSPADHPGGTGELFF
TRBV6-5	TRBJ1-2	12	NA	TRBD1	TGTGCCAGCACCTTAACAGGGGATGGCTACACCTTC	CASTLTGDGYTF